This T cell receptor beta chain originates from a study of monozygotic twins with inflammatory bowel disease. The CDR3 extends over 14 amino acids. Germline V gives CDR1 SGHTA, CDR2 FQGNSA. Each CDR3 protein gets one entry in TCRdb, which reprocessed the 5' RACE reads and gives no DNA. Its listing shows around 150,000 distinct CDR3 sequences. The sequencing input was blood. This rearrangement joins TRBV7-2 to TRBJ2-7. The receptor's source is a human donor with ulcerative colitis or Crohn's disease, or a healthy co-twin of an affected twin (not recorded which). The CDR3 loop reads CASSLRANHYEQYF. The complete variable domain, with remaining parts taken from reference TRBV7-2 and TRBJ2-7, reads GAGVSQSPSNKVTEKGKDVELRCDPISGHTALYWYRQSLGQGLEFLIYFQGNSAPDKSGLPSDRFSAERTGGSVSTLTIQRTQQEDSAVYLCASSLRANHYEQYFGPGTRLTVT.